This T cell receptor beta chain is from a study of lymphopenia after photon versus proton radiotherapy. Findings and limits, study-wide: Relative stability marked proton patients; photon patients lost diversity and naive cells. After the lymphocyte nadir, photon-treated repertoires showed oligoclonal expansion, especially of CD8+ Temra cells.

CDR1 is MNHEY and CDR2 is SVGAGI in the germline V gene. V was clipped by 2 bases and J by 10 bases, with 9 bases between them. This CDR3 is 13 amino acids long. Comment on this clone: Its antigen remains unknown.

Clones were sequenced by immunoSEQ multiplex PCR, and TCRdb holds only the in-frame ones, with some missing. The sample lists around 70,000 clones, roughly 93% occurring once. The TCR was taken from a woman aged 70-85 years with pancreatic cancer. Sequences were derived from peripheral blood, sampled from a patient treated with photon-based radiotherapy. V gene TRBV6-5 combines with J gene TRBJ1-6; D possibly corresponds to TRBD1 (5 bases). As DNA, the CDR3 is TGTGCCAGCAGTTACAGGGGTCGATCACCCCTCCACTTT. It specifies CASSYRGRSPLHF.